Below, 16 T cell receptor beta chains from the same sample are listed, as sequenced in a study of blood T cell repertoires in COVID-19. Clones were read by immunoSEQ multiplex PCR, and TCRdb kept only the in-frame ones, dropping some. The sample includes about 80,000 clones, more than 70% of them seen just once. The sample was peripheral blood. These receptors were collected from a man aged 80 or over with active or convalescent COVID-19.

The chain combines TRBV7-3 with TRBJ2-1; 13 bases align to TRBD2. V trimming: 5 bases; J trimming: 8 bases; junction bases outside the gene matches: 6. The CDR3 length is 15 residues. Per the germline V gene, CDR1 is SGHTA and CDR2 is FQGTGA. The CDR3 DNA is TGTGCCAGCAGCGCCACTAGCGGGGGGGCCGATGAGCAGTTCTTC. As protein: CASSATSGGADEQFF. The full variable domain, rest sourced from reference TRBV7-3 and TRBJ2-1, is GAGVSQTPSNKVTEKGKYVELRCDPISGHTALYWYRQSLGQGPEFLIYFQGTGAADDSGLPNDRFFAVRPEGSVSTLKIQRTERGDSAVYLCASSATSGGADEQFFGPGTRLTVL.

The chain links TRBV29-1 to TRBJ2-5; maybe TRBD1 (5 bases). The CDR3 loop spans 15 amino acids. Germline V gene data show CDR1 as SQVTM and CDR2 as ANQGSEA. Trimming removed 2 bases from V and 1 base from J, with 14 bases in between. CDR3 nucleotide sequence: TGCAGCGTTGAACGGAACAGGAACCCCCAAGAGACCCAGTACTTC. This gives the protein CSVERNRNPQETQYF.

The V call is TRBV6-5, the J call TRBJ2-1; 13 bases map to TRBD2. The V gene's germline CDR1 is MNHEY and CDR2 SVGAGI. The junction had 1 base not matched to a gene; V was cut back by 1 base and J by 4 bases. This CDR3 is built from 16 residues. The CDR3 nucleotides read TGTGCCAGCAGTTACTGGACTAGCGGGGGATACAATGAGCAGTTCTTC. As protein: CASSYWTSGGYNEQFF.

The chain has TRBV6-6 and TRBJ2-2; TRBD2 aligns across 12 bases. With V trimmed by 5 bases and J by 7 bases, 14 bases remained unmatched. The germline V gene encodes CDR1 MNHNY and CDR2 SVGAGI (reference sequence). This CDR3 is built from 18 residues. The CDR3, as DNA: TGTGCCAGCAGTCGCCAGAACCCTAGCGGGGGGGTCAGCGGGGAGCTGTTTTTT. Residues: CASSRQNPSGGVSGELFF.

The chain combines TRBV5-1 with TRBJ2-7, with TRBD2 matching over 11 bases. With V trimmed by 3 bases and J by 0 bases, 14 bases remained unmatched. The CDR3 runs 19 residues. Germline CDR1 and CDR2: SGHRS and YFSETQ. CDR3 loop: CASSSQPSTSGTLSYEQYF. The CDR3 DNA reads TGCGCCAGCAGCTCACAACCATCGACTAGCGGGACCCTCTCCTACGAGCAGTACTTC.

V usage is TRBV7-9 and J usage is TRBJ1-4; TRBD1 is a possible D gene (6 bases). CDR1 and CDR2 from the germline V gene are SEHNR and FQNEAQ (reference sequence). This CDR3 region has 13 residues. Trimming shortened V by 10 bases and J by 5 bases, and 14 bases separated the two germline ends. The CDR3 DNA reads TGTGCCATCCTGGCCAGGGGAAATGAAAAACTGTTTTTT. Its protein is CAILARGNEKLFF.

The CDR3 loop reads CASSLMGRGRYNEQFF. In nucleotides, the CDR3 is TGTGCCAGCAGCTTAATGGGCAGGGGGCGTTACAATGAGCAGTTCTTC. The chain joins TRBV7-3 to TRBJ2-1; 8 positions match TRBD1. Per the germline V gene, CDR1 is SGHTA and CDR2 is FQGTGA. The CDR3 has 16 residues. V trimming: 1 base; J trimming: 4 bases; junction bases outside the gene matches: 6.

This chain links TRBV6-5 with TRBJ1-2; D is unresolved. There are 16 residues in the CDR3. CDR1 and CDR2 (germline): MNHEY, SVGAGI. Trimming stripped 2 bases from V and 3 bases from J, with 16 bases between. Written as DNA, the CDR3 is TGTGCCAGCAGTTACAACGGGAGGGTCTACGACTATGGCTACACCTTC. Amino acid sequence: CASSYNGRVYDYGYTF.

This clone was observed a single time. The chain joins TRBV27 to TRBJ2-7, with TRBD2 identical over 8 bases. The length of the CDR3 is 17 residues. Looked up from germline, CDR1 is MNHEY and CDR2 is SMNVEV (reference sequence). After removal of 5 bases from V and 1 base from J, the junction contained 13 bases not matched to a gene. The CDR3 nucleotides are TGTGCCAGCAGTCTATTCCCGACTAGCGCGATATCCTACGAGCAGTACTTC. As protein: CASSLFPTSAISYEQYF.

The chain links TRBV4-1 to TRBJ1-1; 7 bases are shared with TRBD1. V lost 4 bases to trimming and J lost 3 bases; unmatched junction nucleotides: 14. This CDR3 has 17 residues. Germline V gene lookup returns CDR1 MGHRA and CDR2 YSYEKL. This CDR3 reads CASSPLGQTWRYTEAFF. CDR3 nucleotides: TGCGCCAGCAGCCCCTTGGGACAGACCTGGAGATACACTGAAGCTTTCTTT.

The chain is built from TRBV18 and TRBJ1-5; a weak D match, TRBD1 (5 bases). V lost 8 bases and J lost 3, with 11 bases in between. CDR1 and CDR2 (germline): KGHSH, LQKENI. CDR3 length equals 13 residues. CDR3 DNA: TGTGCCAGCCAGGACATACCCAATCAGCCCCAGCATTTT. Translated: CASQDIPNQPQHF.

For this clone: Other DNA sequences within the sample encode an identical CDR3. The chain is built from TRBV15 and TRBJ2-6, with no clear D. V dropped 1 base and J dropped 0 bases, with 4 bases sitting between them. Germline CDR1 reads LNHNV; CDR2 reads YYDKDF (reference sequence). CDR3 length: 15 residues. In nucleotides, the CDR3 is TGTGCCACCAGCAGAGGACTCTCTGGGGCCAACGTCCTGACTTTC. Protein product: CATSRGLSGANVLTF.

The chain links TRBV29-1 to TRBJ1-2; possible D gene TRBD1, 6 bases. Germline CDR1 reads SQVTM; CDR2 reads ANQGSEA. V lost 0 bases, J lost 5 bases, and 16 bases lay in between. This CDR3 has 15 amino acids. This chain's CDR3 is CSVEEGAGENYGYTF. The CDR3 bases are TGCAGCGTTGAAGAGGGAGCAGGGGAAAATTATGGCTACACCTTC.

The chain joins TRBV5-4 to TRBJ1-1, with D unresolved. The ends were cut back, 3 bases at V and 2 bases at J, with 8 bases in the middle. The CDR3 extends over 13 amino acids. Germline CDR1 is SGHNT and CDR2 is YYREEE (reference sequence). CDR3 region: CASSSGRNTEAFF. The CDR3 bases are TGTGCCAGCAGCTCGGGGAGAAACACTGAAGCTTTCTTT.

V usage is TRBV3-1 (or the pseudogene TRBV3-2) and J usage is TRBJ1-2; D gene unclear. Germline V gene sequence: CDR1 LGHDT, CDR2 YNNKEL (reference sequence). V shed 3 bases and J shed 2 bases, with 16 bases lying between them. This CDR3 is built from 16 residues. The CDR3 spells CASSHDRGHLNYGYTF. In nucleotides, the CDR3 is TGTGCCAGCAGCCACGATCGGGGTCACCTCAACTATGGCTACACCTTC.

As concerns this clone: The junction departs from the called germline gene at one end, perhaps through a read error. The V call is TRBV5-1, the J call TRBJ2-1; TRBD2 aligns across 9 bases. Per germline, CDR1 SGHRS and CDR2 YFSETQ. The CDR3 length is 16 residues. The CDR3, as DNA: TGCGCCCGCAGCTCCGCCGCGGGGGGGGAATACAATGAGCAGTTCTTC. It codes for CARSSAAGGEYNEQFF.